These 26 T cell receptor beta chains came from one sample sequenced in a study of T cell responses to AZD1222 COVID-19 vaccine. TCRdb's copy holds only in-frame clones and misses some; the assay was immunoSEQ multiplex PCR. Found here are 150,000 to 200,000 clones, 90% of them singletons; the top ten hold 2.5% to 3%. The sequencing here drew on peripheral blood, taken on day 0 of AZD1222 vaccination. Source of these receptors: an adult in good health.

This chain links TRBV6-4 with TRBJ2-3, with 7 bases identical to TRBD1. Germline assignment: CDR1 MRHNA and CDR2 SNTAGT. Losses at the gene ends were 0 bases for V and 14 bases for J; bases not matched to a gene: 8. There are 13 residues in the CDR3. The CDR3 coding sequence is TGTGCCAGCAGTGACTCGCGGGCAGGGGGTTTGTATTTT. Its protein product is CASSDSRAGGLYF.

This clone is a singleton in its sample. This sequence joins TRBV4-1 and TRBJ2-3; 8 bases map to TRBD2. Germline V gene data show CDR1 as MGHRA and CDR2 as YSYEKL. Unmatched junction bases numbered 2, after V lost 1 base and J lost 5 bases. The CDR3 totals 14 residues. The CDR3 region is CASSQAGGQDTQYF. The CDR3 DNA is TGCGCCAGCAGCCAAGCGGGGGGGCAAGATACGCAGTATTTT.

This clone was detected only once. The V gene is TRBV7-2, the J gene TRBJ2-3, with a weak D call TRBD2 (5 bases). Trimming shortened V by 1 base and J by 7 bases, and 24 bases separated the two germline ends. In germline, CDR1 is SGHTA, CDR2 FQGNSA. The CDR3 loop spans 18 amino acids. CDR3 DNA: TGTGCCAGCAGCTTAGAGACCACTCGTCGGCGGGTGTCTCATACGCAGTATTTT. Translation gives CASSLETTRRRVSHTQYF.

This chain joins TRBV20-1 and TRBJ2-4; D unclear. Per germline, CDR1 DFQATT and CDR2 SNEGSKA (reference sequence). Trimming removed 3 bases from V and 13 bases from J, with 13 bases in between. The CDR3 runs 11 residues. CDR3 bases: TGCAGTGCTAGTGAGATGTTCATCCAGTACTTC. It encodes CSASEMFIQYF.

As for this clone: Additional DNA sequences in this sample encode the identical CDR3. The chain uses TRBV9 and TRBJ1-3; no clear D. The CDR3 totals 13 residues. Germline CDR1 reads SGDLS; CDR2 reads YYNGEE. The V end lost 0 bases, the J end lost 0 bases, and 1 base lay between the germline ends. CDR3 DNA: TGTGCCAGCAGCGTAGGCTCTGGAAACACCATATATTTT. It codes for CASSVGSGNTIYF. Variable domain in full (rest from reference TRBV9 and TRBJ1-3): DSGVTQTPKHLITATGQRVTLRCSPRSGDLSVYWYQQSLDQGLQFLIQYYNGEERAKGNILERFSAQQFPDLHSELNLSSLELGDSALYFCASSVGSGNTIYFGEGSWLTVV.

J is TRBJ2-1 and V is TRBV4-3, with D possibly TRBD1 on 5 matching bases. This CDR3 spans 13 amino acids. Germline CDR1 LGHNA, CDR2 YSLEER. The V end was cut by 1 base, the J end by 8 bases, with 9 bases between. The CDR3 nucleotides read TGCGCCAGCAGCCAAGTCCAGGGTTATGAGCAGTTCTTC. Translation gives CASSQVQGYEQFF.

The genes are TRBV11-3 and TRBJ2-7, with a possible D match to TRBD2 (6 bases). This CDR3 has 15 amino acids. Between the trimmed V and J ends, which lost 4 bases and 2 bases, there was a span of 15 bases. Per the germline V gene, CDR1 is SGHNT and CDR2 is YENEEA. The CDR3 nucleotides read TGTGCCAGCAGCTCGACAGCCGGGAGCGCCTACGAGCAGTACTTC. It yields the protein CASSSTAGSAYEQYF.

This chain connects TRBV3-1 (or the pseudogene TRBV3-2) to TRBJ2-3, with D maybe TRBD1 (5 bases). V shed 1 base and J shed 6 bases, with 8 bases lying between them. This CDR3 contains 13 residues. The germline CDR1 and CDR2 sequences are LGHDT and YNNKEL (reference sequence). The CDR3 nucleotides are TGTGCCAGCAGCCAAGCTCCAGGGGATACGCAGTATTTT. Its translation: CASSQAPGDTQYF.

The rearrangement uses TRBV15 and TRBJ1-2; TRBD1 agrees at 7 bases. Germline loops: CDR1 LNHNV, CDR2 YYDKDF (reference sequence). CDR3 length equals 18 residues. The V segment lost 6 bases and the J segment 6 bases; nucleotides outside the gene matches: 22. CDR3 DNA sequence: TGTGCCACCAGTGATGCGGCATGGGGGAGGGGGCTATCCCATGGCTACACCTTC. Translated, it gives CATSDAAWGRGLSHGYTF. The variable domain in full, completed from reference TRBV15 and TRBJ1-2, reads DAMVIQNPRYQVTQFGKPVTLSCSQTLNHNVMYWYQQKSSQAPKLLFHYYDKDFNNEADTPDNFQSRRPNTSFCFLDIRSPGLGDTAMYLCATSDAAWGRGLSHGYTFGSGTRLTVV.

The chain combines TRBV30 with TRBJ1-5, with TRBD1 matching over 9 bases. The CDR3 runs to 15 residues. From germline, CDR1 is GTSNPN and CDR2 SVGIG (reference sequence). The trim removed 5 bases at V and 3 bases at J, leaving 8 bases unmatched. CDR3 sequence (DNA): TGTGCCTGGGGACCGGGACAGGGCCTCAATCAGCCCCAGCATTTT. Protein product: CAWGPGQGLNQPQHF.

Regarding this clone: Sequence at one end of the junction differs from germline and may be a read error. The chain uses TRBV2 and TRBJ1-2; D is unclear. The V gene's germline CDR1 is SNHLY and CDR2 FYNNEI. The CDR3 sequence is 11 residues long. The CDR3 loop is CASSPDAVVGF. The CDR3 DNA is TGTGCCAGCAGCCCCGACGCGGTGGTTGGCTTC.

This clone was counted between two and nine times. The chain recombines TRBV2 with TRBJ1-2, with D unresolved. Germline CDR1 reads SNHLY; CDR2 reads FYNNEI. This CDR3 contains 18 residues. The V and J ends lost 8 bases and 2 bases respectively, with 27 bases between them. The CDR3, as DNA: TGTGCCAGCCAAACTCTGACGTGGTTTATGGACGGAAACTATGGCTACACCTTC. Protein: CASQTLTWFMDGNYGYTF. The full variable domain, completed using reference TRBV2 and TRBJ1-2, is EPEVTQTPSHQVTQMGQEVILRCVPISNHLYFYWYRQILGQKVEFLVSFYNNEISEKSEIFDDQFSVERPDGSNFTLKIRSTKLEDSAMYFCASQTLTWFMDGNYGYTFGSGTRLTVV.

The chain carries TRBV6-2 or TRBV6-3 and TRBJ2-7; 7 bases match TRBD1. Germline CDR1 MNHEY, CDR2 SVGEGT. V dropped 5 bases and J dropped 3; count of bases not matched to a gene: 1. The CDR3 spans 12 residues. CDR3 residues: CASSDRDYEQYF. CDR3 coding DNA: TGTGCCAGCAGTGACAGGGACTACGAGCAGTACTTC.

The chain couples TRBV5-1 to TRBJ2-5; 8 bases are a match to TRBD2. The CDR3 has 15 residues. The V and J ends lost 2 bases and 5 bases, in that order; junction bases with no gene match: 8. Germline loops: CDR1 SGHRS, CDR2 YFSETQ. CDR3 nucleotide sequence: TGCGCCAGCAGCTTAAGGAGCGGGGGTGGGGAGACCCAGTACTTC. It encodes CASSLRSGGGETQYF.

In nucleotides, the CDR3 is TGTGCCAGCAGTTCGGACAGGGCGGGCACCGGGGAGCTGTTTTTT. Translating it yields CASSSDRAGTGELFF. V usage is TRBV6-5 and J usage is TRBJ2-2; TRBD1 matches at 8 bases. Trimming cost V 4 bases and J 4 bases; bases outside gene matches: 5. CDR3 length: 15 residues. Per germline, CDR1 MNHEY and CDR2 SVGAGI.

The V and J genes are TRBV4-3 and TRBJ2-6; no clear D. The CDR3 is 16 residues long. Trimming took off 0 bases at V and 2 bases at J, with 8 bases between the two ends. The V gene's germline CDR1 is LGHNA and CDR2 YSLEER. The CDR3 reads CASSQDIPPGANVLTF. The CDR3 nucleotides read TGCGCCAGCAGCCAAGATATCCCTCCTGGGGCCAACGTCCTGACTTTC.

The chain carries TRBV3-1 (or the pseudogene TRBV3-2) and TRBJ2-4, with D perhaps TRBD2 (6 bases). From germline, CDR1 is LGHDT and CDR2 YNNKEL (reference sequence). Trimming cost V 4 bases and J 0 bases, with 16 bases left between them. The CDR3 totals 17 residues. The CDR3, as DNA: TGTGCCAGCAGCCGCGGACTACCGAACCTAGCCAAAAACATTCAGTACTTC. Its translation: CASSRGLPNLAKNIQYF.

Of note for this clone: Germline is not matched at one junction end, which may reflect a read error. Other DNA sequences of this sample code for an identical CDR3. V and J are TRBV7-8 and TRBJ2-7, with TRBD1 as a possible D gene (5 bases). Germline CDR1 SGHVS, CDR2 FQNEAQ. This CDR3 region has 15 residues. CDR3 sequence reads: CASSLVSQGLYEQYF. DNA for the CDR3: TGTGCCAGCAGCTTAGTCTCCCAGGGCCTCTACGAGCAATACTTC.

The CDR3 coding sequence is TGTGCCATCAGTCGGTCCCTCTTAAATGAAAAACTGTTTTTT. Protein product: CAISRSLLNEKLFF. This chain uses TRBV10-3 with TRBJ1-4, with D uncertain. CDR3 length: 14 residues. CDR1 ENHRY and CDR2 SYGVKD come from the germline V gene. V was trimmed by 5 bases and J by 5 bases, leaving 12 bases between them.

This sequence joins TRBV12-3 or TRBV12-4 and TRBJ2-7, with D unclear. This CDR3 spans 11 amino acids. V lost 3 bases and J lost 4, with 4 bases in between. DNA of the CDR3: TGTGCCAGCAGTTTGAAGTACGAGCAGTACTTC. It yields the protein CASSLKYEQYF.

This chain uses TRBV12-5 with TRBJ1-6; no clear D. The ends were cut back, 2 bases at V and 6 bases at J, with 5 bases in the middle. Looked up from germline, CDR1 is LGHNT and CDR2 is FRNRAP. The CDR3 consists of 13 residues. The CDR3 DNA reads TGTGCTAGTGGTTTGAGGGTTAATTCACCCCTCCACTTT. It encodes CASGLRVNSPLHF.

The rearrangement uses TRBV5-1 and TRBJ2-7; the match to TRBD1 covers 8 bases. The junction had 11 bases not matched to a gene; V was cut back by 3 bases and J by 3 bases. The CDR3 spans 16 residues. Germline V CDR1 and CDR2: SGHRS, YFSETQ. CDR3 protein: CASSSTGTGVLYEQYF. CDR3 nucleotides: TGCGCCAGCAGCTCCACCGGGACAGGAGTTCTCTACGAGCAGTACTTC.

This chain uses TRBV7-3 with TRBJ2-5; D unresolved. The ends were cut back, 5 bases at V and 4 bases at J, with 11 bases in the middle. The CDR3 runs to 13 residues. Germline V gene sequence: CDR1 SGHTA, CDR2 FQGTGA. The CDR3 region has the DNA TGTGCCAGCAGCCCCCAAAAGGGAGAGACCCAGTACTTC. This sequence encodes CASSPQKGETQYF.

About this clone: One junction end disagrees with the germline gene, perhaps due to a read error. The sample contains more than one DNA sequence encoding this CDR3. The chain combines TRBV3-1 (or the pseudogene TRBV3-2) with TRBJ2-7; D not resolved. The CDR3 is 12 amino acids. Germline lookup yields CDR1 LGHDT and CDR2 YNNKEL (reference sequence). CDR3 in DNA: TGCGCCAGCAGCCAAGGATTCTACGAGCAGTACTTC. It codes for CASSQGFYEQYF.

V is TRBV5-1 and J is TRBJ2-2, with D perhaps given as TRBD1 or TRBD2 (6 bases each). This CDR3 is 16 amino acids long. The V gene's germline CDR1 is SGHRS and CDR2 YFSETQ. The V gene lost 4 bases and the J gene lost 0 bases, with 13 bases spanning the gap. The CDR3 nucleotides are TGCGCCAGCAGCCCGGGGGCGGGGTCGAACACCGGGGAGCTGTTTTTT. Translating it yields CASSPGAGSNTGELFF.

J is TRBJ2-7 and V is TRBV9; weak D call: TRBD1 (5 bases). CDR1 and CDR2 from the germline V gene are SGDLS and YYNGEE. Trimming pared 0 bases from V and 6 bases from J, leaving 10 bases between. The CDR3 is made up of 13 amino acids. The CDR3 reads CASSVDTRAEQYF. The CDR3 bases are TGTGCCAGCAGCGTAGATACCAGGGCCGAGCAGTACTTC.